This T cell receptor (beta chain) is from a study of cytomegalovirus exposure and HLA in healthy donors. PCR primers comprised 60 Vbeta and 13 Jbeta primers. Clones were sequenced by immunoSEQ multiplex PCR, and TCRdb holds only the in-frame ones, with some missing. The table includes about 130,000 clones, over 75% detected once. With 8 bases clipped from V and 1 base from J, the junction kept 7 bases outside the gene matches. This CDR3 region has 14 residues. Per the germline V gene, CDR1 is LNHDA and CDR2 is SQIVND (reference sequence). Sequencing input: PBMCs. The rearrangement links TRBV19 to TRBJ1-2, with 7 positions matching TRBD1. The source of this sequence is a male donor in good health and CMV-seropositive. CDR3 nucleotides: TGTGCCAGTGGGGACAGATCGATTAACTATGGCTACACCTTC. Translated: CASGDRSINYGYTF.